This is a list of T cell receptor beta chains from one sample in a study of Ad26.COV2.S vaccination and SARS-CoV-2 variants. Data came from immunoSEQ multiplex PCR; TCRdb stores just in-frame clones and leaves some out. The table records 250,000 to 300,000 clones, approximately 89% of them present only once. Sequencing was performed on peripheral blood, taken in a trial of Ad26.COV2.S vaccine versus placebo. These receptors were taken from a person between 18 and 65 years old who received the Ad26.COV2.S COVID-19 vaccine or a placebo. Both conserved end residues are part of each CDR3. Fields, in order: CDR3 protein, CDR3 DNA, V gene, clone size, J gene, D gene. The D gene is left open where the match is weak. The size of a clone is reported for some rows only, either as once, few or many, or as a class for expanded clones.

CASSLGGAFRGTVSPLHF TGTGCCAGCAGCTTAGGCGGGGCGTTCAGGGGCACCGTTTCACCCCTCCACTTT TRBV7-2 few TRBJ1-6 .
CASSQEGGAFNTDTQYF TGCGCCAGCAGCCAAGAGGGGGGGGCCTTCAACACAGATACGCAGTATTTT TRBV4-1 once TRBJ2-3 .
CASSVENYGYTF TGTGCCAGCAGCGTAGAGAACTATGGCTACACCTTC TRBV9 . TRBJ1-2 .
CASSSWGGTASEAFF TGTGCCAGCAGCTCGTGGGGGGGGACGGCTTCTGAAGCTTTCTTT TRBV5-8 . TRBJ1-1 .
CASSLQGAMDNSPLHF TGTGCCAGTAGTCTTCAGGGGGCTATGGATAATTCACCCCTCCACTTT TRBV19 . TRBJ1-6 TRBD1
CASRFYTDTQYF TGCGCCAGCAGATTCTACACAGATACGCAGTATTTT TRBV5-1 . TRBJ2-3 .
CASSTTGGINQPQHF TGTGCCAGCAGTACGACAGGGGGCATCAATCAGCCCCAGCATTTT TRBV6-2/TRBV6-3 . TRBJ1-5 TRBD1
CASSSTPLAGGGTGELFF TGCGCCAGCAGCTCAACACCCCTAGCGGGAGGCGGCACCGGGGAGCTGTTTTTT TRBV5-1 few TRBJ2-2 TRBD2
CASSPQGGQNNSPLHF TGTGCCAGCAGCCCACAGGGGGGACAAAATAATTCACCCCTCCACTTT TRBV3-1/TRBV3-2 once TRBJ1-6 TRBD1
CASSLGQGESSYNEQFF TGTGCCAGCAGCCTCGGGCAGGGAGAAAGCTCCTACAATGAGCAGTTCTTC TRBV4-2 . TRBJ2-1 .
CASSTTDTQYF TGTGCCAGTAGTACCACAGATACGCAGTATTTT TRBV19 . TRBJ2-3 .
CASGENSNQPQHF TGTGCCAGCGGAGAAAATAGCAATCAGCCCCAGCATTTT TRBV3-1/TRBV3-2 . TRBJ1-5 .
CASRPRDTGELFF TGTGCCAGCAGGCCTCGGGACACCGGGGAGCTGTTTTTT TRBV12-3/TRBV12-4 . TRBJ2-2 .
CASRLGAGELFF TGTGCCAGCAGGTTAGGGGCCGGGGAGCTGTTTTTT TRBV12-3/TRBV12-4 . TRBJ2-2 .
CASSVQGANTGELFF TGCGCCAGCAGCGTACAGGGGGCGAACACCGGGGAGCTGTTTTTT TRBV5-1 . TRBJ2-2 TRBD1
CASSFTVSGNTIYF TGTGCCAGCAGCTTCACGGTCTCTGGAAACACCATATATTTT TRBV5-6 . TRBJ1-3 .
CASSLEVYGGSGELFF TGTGCCAGCAGCTTGGAGGTGTACGGGGGTTCGGGGGAGCTGTTTTTT TRBV5-6 . TRBJ2-2 .
CASRGTGVGYTF TGTGCCAGCAGAGGGACAGGGGTCGGCTACACCTTC TRBV6-5 . TRBJ1-2 TRBD1
CASSVGWTSGSNEQFF TGTGCCAGCAGCGTAGGTTGGACTAGCGGGAGTAATGAGCAGTTCTTC TRBV9 . TRBJ2-1 TRBD2